Described below is a single T cell receptor beta chain sequence and its context. Its antigen is not identified. The sample comes from a study of shared clonotypes between healthy human individuals. Study results and caveats: Clonotypes not shared had lower generation probabilities than those common to all four donors. Clonotype sharing across four donors was observed for about 5.5% of naive CD4 clonotypes.

The authors split each subset's genomic DNA evenly across several immunoSEQ plates. Each PCR replicate from the sorted subsets contained about 200 ng DNA, which is tens of thousands of T cell genomes. Here immunoSEQ multiplex PCR was the method, and the copy in TCRdb shows in-frame clones only, minus some. The profile covers around 2,000,000 clones, with less than 95% appearing a single time and 0.85% to 1.2% taken by the ten largest. The CDR3 is 15 amino acids. In germline, CDR1 is SGHRS, CDR2 YFSETQ. J was trimmed by 2 bases and V by 5 bases; bases with no gene match: 8. Naive-designated CD8 cells lacked CD45RO, were positively enriched for CCR7, and omitted terminally differentiated effector memory CD45RA+ cells.

Sample: naive CD8+ T cells sorted from blood. The V call is TRBV5-1, the J call TRBJ2-7; 9 bases agree with TRBD1. The clonotype comes from a man aged 18 to 35 in good health. The CDR3 here is CASRPGTGLPYEQYF. In nucleotides, the CDR3 is TGCGCCAGCAGGCCCGGGACAGGGTTGCCCTACGAGCAGTACTTC.